Listed here is a single TCR beta chain. Its specificity is unknown. Trimming removed 2 bases at V and 1 base at J, with 6 bases between. The length of the CDR3 is 14 residues. Germline V gene data show CDR1 as MGHRA and CDR2 as YSYEKL. The sample originates from a study of regulatory T cells in long-lasting Graves disease. General study findings and limits: Thyroid tissue went unstudied; only peripheral blood was examined.

Stated time point: persistent/refractory GD, antithyroid drugs over 5 years with positive TRAb. Construction of the TCR library relied on RNA isolated from PBMCs. Graves' disease diagnosis was established per American Thyroid Association guidelines. Arm-PCR of CDR3 regions with iRepertoire HTBI primers generated TCR beta libraries. TCRdb itself ran the multiplex PCR reads through MiXCR, one entry per CDR3 protein. The sample has around 510,000 distinct CDR3 sequences; about 20% are singletons. The sample consisted of peripheral blood mononuclear cells (PBMCs), taken when the disease was refractory, from a patient treated with antithyroid drugs. The chain combines TRBV4-1 with TRBJ1-5; D gene unclear. The source is a female donor with Graves disease. CDR3 DNA: TGCGCCAGCAGCCAACGGGAGAGCAATCAGCCCCAGCATTTT. This translates into CASSQRESNQPQHF.